This entry concerns a single T cell receptor beta chain. Its specificity is not known. The CDR3 is 14 residues long. Germline values: CDR1 SGHRS, CDR2 YFSETQ. After re-calling the 5' RACE reads, TCRdb lists one entry per CDR3 protein, DNA absent. The clone table shows some 110,000 distinct CDR3 sequences, with the ten largest holding less than 20%. This entry comes from a study of T cells expressing NK-cell markers. Study as a whole: Just one sequenced donor of eight was HCMV-seronegative, while seven were seropositive.

Study outcomes and limitations: 1.0-7.0% of CD8+ T cells in roughly six donors belonged to dominant NKG2C+ clonotypes.

This clonotype was obtained from a woman between 18 and 69 years old in good health. Material for sequencing was blood T cells: a sorted CD56 or NKG2C T cell subset, CD4+ or CD8+ T cells, or bulk PBMC T cells (not recorded which). This sequence joins TRBV5-1 and TRBJ1-1. The CDR3 loop is CASSLLGENTEAFF.